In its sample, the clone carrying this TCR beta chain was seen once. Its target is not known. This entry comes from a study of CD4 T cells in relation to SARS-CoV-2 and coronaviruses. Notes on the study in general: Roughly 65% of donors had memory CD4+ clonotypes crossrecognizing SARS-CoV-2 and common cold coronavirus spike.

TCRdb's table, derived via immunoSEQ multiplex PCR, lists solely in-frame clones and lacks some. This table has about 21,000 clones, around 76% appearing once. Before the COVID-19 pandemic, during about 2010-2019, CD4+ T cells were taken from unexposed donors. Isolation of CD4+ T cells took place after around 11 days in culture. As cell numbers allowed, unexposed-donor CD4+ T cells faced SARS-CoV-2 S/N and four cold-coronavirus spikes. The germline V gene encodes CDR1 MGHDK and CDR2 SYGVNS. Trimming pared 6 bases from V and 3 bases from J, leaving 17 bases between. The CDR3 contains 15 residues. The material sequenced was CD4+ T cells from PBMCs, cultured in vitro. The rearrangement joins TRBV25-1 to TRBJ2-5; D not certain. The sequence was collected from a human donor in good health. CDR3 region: CASSAFGRPEETQYF. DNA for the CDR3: TGTGCCAGCAGCGCCTTCGGACGGCCCGAAGAGACCCAGTACTTC.